A selection of T cell receptor beta chains follows, all from one sample in a study of regulatory T cells in long-lasting Graves disease. In TCRdb, the multiplex PCR reads were re-called with MiXCR into one record per CDR3 protein. Of 300,000 to 500,000 distinct CDR3 sequences in the sample, more than 20% were seen once. Sequenced here: peripheral blood mononuclear cells (PBMCs), sampled when the disease was refractory, from a patient treated with antithyroid drugs. These receptors were obtained from a female donor with Graves disease. Both conserved end residues are part of each CDR3. The D gene is left open where the match is weak. Clone size appears in some rows only: once, few, many, or a class for an expanded clone.

d_call: TRBD2
v_call: TRBV6-1
clone_size: .
j_call: TRBJ2-6
cdr3_aa: CASSIGLAGGGANVLTF
cdr3_nt: TGTGCCAGCAGTATTGGACTAGCGGGAGGTGGGGCCAACGTCCTGACTTTC

d_call: .
v_call: TRBV7-8
clone_size: .
j_call: TRBJ2-6
cdr3_aa: CASSRDSAGTGAGANVLTF
cdr3_nt: TGTGCCAGCAGCCGAGATTCAGCAGGGACGGGAGCTGGGGCCAACGTCCTGACTTTC

d_call: TRBD2
v_call: TRBV7-2
clone_size: .
j_call: TRBJ2-3
cdr3_aa: CASSSTEKAGGMNTQYF
cdr3_nt: TGTGCCAGCAGCTCCACGGAGAAGGCGGGAGGGATGAATACGCAGTATTTT

d_call: .
v_call: TRBV12-3/TRBV12-4
clone_size: .
j_call: TRBJ2-1
cdr3_aa: CASSIGMIYNEQFF
cdr3_nt: TGTGCCAGCAGTATAGGCATGATTTACAATGAGCAGTTCTTC

d_call: .
v_call: TRBV11-1
clone_size: many
j_call: TRBJ1-1
cdr3_aa: CASSKQIMNTEAFF
cdr3_nt: TGTGCCAGCAGCAAACAGATAATGAACACTGAAGCTTTCTTT

d_call: TRBD1
v_call: TRBV6-1
clone_size: .
j_call: TRBJ1-6
cdr3_aa: CASLTGAFYSPLHF
cdr3_nt: TGTGCCAGCTTAACAGGGGCATTTTATTCACCCCTCCACTTT

d_call: .
v_call: TRBV5-1
clone_size: .
j_call: TRBJ1-1
cdr3_aa: CASSLGGGLDTEAFF
cdr3_nt: TGCGCCAGCAGCTTGGGGGGGGGTTTGGACACTGAAGCTTTCTTT

d_call: .
v_call: TRBV20-1
clone_size: .
j_call: TRBJ2-7
cdr3_aa: CSAHSGAISYEQYF
cdr3_nt: TGCAGTGCTCACTCAGGGGCAATCTCCTACGAGCAGTACTTC

d_call: .
v_call: TRBV11-1
clone_size: many
j_call: TRBJ2-7
cdr3_aa: CASSLSLAGVYEQYF
cdr3_nt: TGTGCCAGCAGCTTATCATTAGCCGGTGTCTACGAGCAGTACTTC

d_call: .
v_call: TRBV7-9
clone_size: few
j_call: TRBJ1-4
cdr3_aa: CASSDRYDEEKLFF
cdr3_nt: TGTGCCAGCAGCGACCGTTACGATGAGGAAAAACTGTTTTTT

d_call: .
v_call: TRBV28
clone_size: few
j_call: TRBJ2-2
cdr3_aa: CASIPGHTNTGELFF
cdr3_nt: TGTGCCAGCATCCCAGGGCATACGAACACCGGGGAGCTGTTTTTT

d_call: .
v_call: TRBV7-2
clone_size: few
j_call: TRBJ2-2
cdr3_aa: CASSPDRATGELFF
cdr3_nt: TGTGCCAGCAGCCCCGACCGGGCGACCGGGGAGCTGTTTTTT

d_call: TRBD1
v_call: TRBV19
clone_size: few
j_call: TRBJ2-7
cdr3_aa: CASQPPKQGLEQYF
cdr3_nt: TGTGCCAGTCAACCCCCGAAACAGGGGCTCGAGCAGTACTTC

d_call: TRBD1
v_call: TRBV15
clone_size: few
j_call: TRBJ2-5
cdr3_aa: CATSRDKWTGRQETQYF
cdr3_nt: TGTGCCACCAGCAGAGATAAATGGACAGGCAGACAAGAGACCCAGTACTTC

d_call: .
v_call: TRBV7-9
clone_size: .
j_call: TRBJ2-7
cdr3_aa: CASSRMTNNYEQYF
cdr3_nt: TGTGCCAGCAGCCGGATGACCAATAACTACGAGCAGTACTTC

d_call: TRBD1
v_call: TRBV6-1
clone_size: .
j_call: TRBJ1-2
cdr3_aa: CASSALWDSKHSARGYTF
cdr3_nt: TGTGCCAGCAGTGCGCTTTGGGACAGCAAACACTCGGCTCGAGGCTACACCTTC

d_call: TRBD2
v_call: TRBV27
clone_size: few
j_call: TRBJ2-7
cdr3_aa: CASSLSVLAGISYEQYF
cdr3_nt: TGTGCCAGCAGTTTGTCCGTTCTAGCGGGAATCTCCTACGAGCAGTACTTC

d_call: .
v_call: TRBV6-5
clone_size: .
j_call: TRBJ2-5
cdr3_aa: CASSYRQGAGVLVNQYF
cdr3_nt: TGTGCCAGCAGTTACCGACAGGGAGCGGGAGTCCTCGTGAACCAGTACTTC

d_call: .
v_call: TRBV28
clone_size: many
j_call: TRBJ2-7
cdr3_aa: CASSWGSTEQYF
cdr3_nt: TGTGCCAGCAGTTGGGGTAGTACCGAGCAGTACTTC

d_call: .
v_call: TRBV5-6
clone_size: .
j_call: TRBJ2-6
cdr3_aa: CASSLVGHSGANILTF
cdr3_nt: TGTGCCAGCAGCTTGGTCGGGCACTCTGGGGCCAACATCCTGACTTTC

d_call: .
v_call: TRBV5-4
clone_size: .
j_call: TRBJ2-7
cdr3_aa: CASSRPPLNEQYF
cdr3_nt: TGTGCCAGCAGCCGTCCCCCCCTCAACGAGCAGTACTTC

d_call: .
v_call: TRBV7-9
clone_size: many
j_call: TRBJ2-7
cdr3_aa: CASSDTTSASYEQYF
cdr3_nt: TGTGCCAGCAGCGACACCACAAGCGCCTCCTACGAGCAGTACTTC

d_call: TRBD2
v_call: TRBV4-3
clone_size: .
j_call: TRBJ2-7
cdr3_aa: CASSQHRTSSGPEQYF
cdr3_nt: TGCGCCAGCAGCCAGCATCGGACTAGCTCGGGGCCCGAGCAGTACTTC

d_call: TRBD2
v_call: TRBV19
clone_size: .
j_call: TRBJ2-4
cdr3_aa: CASHGTSGRPNIQYF
cdr3_nt: TGTGCCAGCCATGGGACTAGCGGGAGACCGAACATTCAGTACTTC

d_call: .
v_call: TRBV29-1
clone_size: many
j_call: TRBJ2-5
cdr3_aa: CSVQGNQETQYF
cdr3_nt: TGCAGCGTTCAGGGGAATCAAGAGACCCAGTACTTC

d_call: .
v_call: TRBV27
clone_size: .
j_call: TRBJ2-7
cdr3_aa: CASSLGGGGNYEQYF
cdr3_nt: TGTGCCAGCAGTTTAGGAGGAGGTGGTAACTACGAGCAGTACTTC

d_call: TRBD1
v_call: TRBV5-5
clone_size: many
j_call: TRBJ2-7
cdr3_aa: CASSRDSGFREQYF
cdr3_nt: TGTGCCAGCAGCCGGGACAGTGGATTTCGCGAGCAGTACTTC

d_call: TRBD1
v_call: TRBV6-2/TRBV6-3
clone_size: few
j_call: TRBJ1-5
cdr3_aa: CASRGTPDRGFGNQPQHF
cdr3_nt: TGTGCCAGCAGGGGGACTCCGGACAGGGGCTTCGGCAATCAGCCCCAGCATTTT

d_call: .
v_call: TRBV7-9
clone_size: .
j_call: TRBJ1-1
cdr3_aa: CASAPGSTEAFF
cdr3_nt: TGTGCCAGCGCCCCCGGGTCCACTGAAGCTTTCTTT

d_call: .
v_call: TRBV19
clone_size: .
j_call: TRBJ2-2
cdr3_aa: CASSIEQQNTRELFF
cdr3_nt: TGTGCCAGTAGTATCGAACAGCAGAACACCCGGGAGCTGTTTTTT

d_call: TRBD2
v_call: TRBV7-9
clone_size: .
j_call: TRBJ2-4
cdr3_aa: CASSPKGLAIVAKNIQYF
cdr3_nt: TGTGCCAGCAGCCCCAAGGGACTAGCTATCGTAGCCAAAAACATTCAGTACTTC

d_call: TRBD2
v_call: TRBV7-8
clone_size: .
j_call: TRBJ2-7
cdr3_aa: CASSSPLAGGSYEQYF
cdr3_nt: TGTGCCAGCAGCTCCCCCCTAGCGGGTGGATCCTACGAGCAGTACTTC

d_call: .
v_call: TRBV25-1
clone_size: .
j_call: TRBJ1-1
cdr3_aa: CASTNFDTEAFF
cdr3_nt: TGTGCCAGCACTAACTTCGACACTGAAGCTTTCTTT

d_call: .
v_call: TRBV7-2
clone_size: many
j_call: TRBJ1-5
cdr3_aa: CASSLYPGPNQPQHF
cdr3_nt: TGTGCCAGCAGCCTATACCCGGGACCCAATCAGCCCCAGCATTTT

d_call: TRBD1
v_call: TRBV28
clone_size: many
j_call: TRBJ2-7
cdr3_aa: CATRGGQGSYEQYF
cdr3_nt: TGTGCCACGCGAGGGGGACAGGGGTCCTACGAGCAGTACTTC

d_call: .
v_call: TRBV28
clone_size: .
j_call: TRBJ2-2
cdr3_aa: CASSFFTLKETTGELFF
cdr3_nt: TGTGCCAGCAGTTTTTTTACTTTGAAGGAAACGACCGGGGAGCTGTTTTTT